Here is one TCR beta chain with its context. Using immunoSEQ multiplex PCR, the repertoire was profiled, and TCRdb retains in-frame clones only, with some absent. Of about 83,000 clones listed, approximately 90% are singletons. These data come from a study of T cell responses to AZD1222 COVID-19 vaccine. This clonotype was sampled from an adult who received the AZD1222 COVID-19 vaccine. The material was peripheral blood, obtained 28 days after the second AZD1222 dose.

This chain's CDR3 is CASTPLFSHNEQFF. Written as DNA, the CDR3 is TGTGCCAGTACCCCCCTATTCAGCCACAATGAGCAGTTCTTC. The chain links TRBV19 to TRBJ2-1; D is ambiguous. Trimming removed 7 bases from V and 5 bases from J, with 15 bases in between. This CDR3 has 14 amino acids. Germline values: CDR1 LNHDA, CDR2 SQIVND (reference sequence). The full variable domain, rest sourced from reference TRBV19 and TRBJ2-1, is DGGITQSPKYLFRKEGQNVTLSCEQNLNHDAMYWYRQDPGQGLRLIYYSQIVNDFQKGDIAEGYSVSREKKESFPLTVTSAQKNPTAFYLCASTPLFSHNEQFFGPGTRLTVL.